This T cell receptor (beta chain) was identified in a study of beta chain features in type 1 diabetes. Reverse transcribing all isolated RNA meant expressed TCRB transcripts were sequenced. The table came from immunoSEQ multiplex PCR; TCRdb's copy has only in-frame clones and leaves some out. The table records about 710,000 clones, roughly 13% of them present only once. Findings of the study overall: Within each of all four CD4+ subsets, Type 1 diabetes patients had TCRB CDR3s that were moderately but significantly shorter. Any role of HLA type in TCRB rearrangement remained unresolved here.

As to this clone: The antigen is not known.

The sequenced sample was naive CD4+ T cells from blood. The sequence was obtained from a man aged 18 to 29 with type 1 diabetes.

The CDR3 bases are TGTGCCAGCAGCCGGGGACTAGCGGGGTTCTACGAGCAGTACTTC. Translating it yields CASSRGLAGFYEQYF. This sequence joins TRBV2 and TRBJ2-7, with 13 bases lining up with TRBD2. Per the germline V gene, CDR1 is SNHLY and CDR2 is FYNNEI. After removal of 6 bases from V and 3 bases from J, the junction contained 5 bases not matched to a gene. CDR3 length: 15 residues.